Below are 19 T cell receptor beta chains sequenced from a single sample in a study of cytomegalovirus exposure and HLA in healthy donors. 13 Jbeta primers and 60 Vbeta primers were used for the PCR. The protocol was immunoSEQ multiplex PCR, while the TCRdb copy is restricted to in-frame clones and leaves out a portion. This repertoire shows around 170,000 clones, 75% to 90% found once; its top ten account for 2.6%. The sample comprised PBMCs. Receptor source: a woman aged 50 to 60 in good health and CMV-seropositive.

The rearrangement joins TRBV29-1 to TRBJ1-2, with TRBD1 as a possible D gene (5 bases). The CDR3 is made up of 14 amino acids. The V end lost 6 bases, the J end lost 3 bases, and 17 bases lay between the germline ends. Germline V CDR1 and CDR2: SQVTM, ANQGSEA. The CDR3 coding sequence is TGCAGCGTCATCGGGGGGACGGATGACTATGGCTACACCTTC. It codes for CSVIGGTDDYGYTF. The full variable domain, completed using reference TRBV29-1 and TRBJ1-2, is SAVISQKPSRDICQRGTSLTIQCQVDSQVTMMFWYRQQPGQSLTLIATANQGSEATYESGFVIDKFPISRPNLTFSTLTVSNMSPEDSSIYLCSVIGGTDDYGYTFGSGTRLTVV.

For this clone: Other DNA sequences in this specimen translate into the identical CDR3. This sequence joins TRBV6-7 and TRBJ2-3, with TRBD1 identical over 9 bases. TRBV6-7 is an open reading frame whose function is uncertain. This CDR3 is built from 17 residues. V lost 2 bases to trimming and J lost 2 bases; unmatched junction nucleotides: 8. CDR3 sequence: CASSYGYRDRDTDTQYF. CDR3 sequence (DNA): TGTGCCAGCAGTTACGGCTATCGGGACAGGGACACAGATACGCAGTATTTT.

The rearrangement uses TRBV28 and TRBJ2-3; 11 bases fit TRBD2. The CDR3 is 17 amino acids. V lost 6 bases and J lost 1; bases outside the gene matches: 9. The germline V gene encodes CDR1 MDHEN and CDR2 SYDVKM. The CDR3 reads CASSGVAGGYGTDTQYF. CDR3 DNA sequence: TGTGCCAGCAGCGGGGTAGCGGGGGGGTACGGCACAGATACGCAGTATTTT.

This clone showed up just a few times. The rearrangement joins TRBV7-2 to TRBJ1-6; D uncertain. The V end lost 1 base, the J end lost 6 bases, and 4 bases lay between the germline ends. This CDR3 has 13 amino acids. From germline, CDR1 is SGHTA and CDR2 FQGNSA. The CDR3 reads CASSLVRNSPLHF. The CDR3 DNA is TGTGCCAGCAGCTTAGTCCGTAATTCACCCCTCCACTTT.

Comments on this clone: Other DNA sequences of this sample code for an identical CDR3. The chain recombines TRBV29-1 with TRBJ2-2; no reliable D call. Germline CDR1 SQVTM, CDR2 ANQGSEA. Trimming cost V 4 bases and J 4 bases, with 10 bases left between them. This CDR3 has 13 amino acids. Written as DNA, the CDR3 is TGCAGCGTTGGACTTACCGGCACCGGGGAGCTGTTTTTT. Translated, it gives CSVGLTGTGELFF.

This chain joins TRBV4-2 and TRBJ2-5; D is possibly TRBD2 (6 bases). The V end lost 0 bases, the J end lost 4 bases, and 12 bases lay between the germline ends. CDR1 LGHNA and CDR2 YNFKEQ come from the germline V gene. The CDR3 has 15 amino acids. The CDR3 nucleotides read TGTGCCAGCAGCCAAGACCCCGTGGGGGGAGAGACCCAGTACTTC. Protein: CASSQDPVGGETQYF.

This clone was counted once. The CDR3 is CAVRGSYEQYF. CDR3 nucleotide sequence: TGTGCCGTTCGGGGCTCCTACGAGCAGTACTTC. The chain carries TRBV6-5 and TRBJ2-7, with D possibly matching TRBD2 (5 bases). V was clipped by 11 bases and J by 0 bases, with 8 bases between them. Germline V gene data show CDR1 as MNHEY and CDR2 as SVGAGI. CDR3 length: 11 residues.

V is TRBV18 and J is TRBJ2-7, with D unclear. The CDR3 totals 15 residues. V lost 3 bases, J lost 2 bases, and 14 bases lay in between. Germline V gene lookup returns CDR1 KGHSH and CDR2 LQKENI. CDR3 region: CASSPFGTDPYEQYF. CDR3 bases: TGTGCCAGCTCACCTTTTGGCACAGACCCCTACGAGCAGTACTTC.

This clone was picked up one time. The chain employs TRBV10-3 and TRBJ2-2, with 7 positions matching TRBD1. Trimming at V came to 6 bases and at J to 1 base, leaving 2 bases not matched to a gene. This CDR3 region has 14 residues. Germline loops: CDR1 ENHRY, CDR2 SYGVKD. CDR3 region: CAIRGQLNTGELFF. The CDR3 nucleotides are TGTGCCATCAGGGGACAGCTGAACACCGGGGAGCTGTTTTTT.

The chain's CDR3 is CASSFLDEQYF. The CDR3 region has the DNA TGTGCCAGCAGTTTCCTTGACGAGCAGTACTTC. This chain links TRBV6-1 with TRBJ2-7; D is uncertain. Deletions cut 5 bases from V and 5 bases from J, with 7 bases between. Germline V lookup: CDR1 MNHNS, CDR2 SASEGT. CDR3 length: 11 residues.

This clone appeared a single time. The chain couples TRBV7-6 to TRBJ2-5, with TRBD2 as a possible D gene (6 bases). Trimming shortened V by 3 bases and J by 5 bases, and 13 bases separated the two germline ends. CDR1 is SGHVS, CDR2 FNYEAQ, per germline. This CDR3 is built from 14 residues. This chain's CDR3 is CASSFRDSWETQYF. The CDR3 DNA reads TGTGCCAGCAGCTTCCGGGACTCGTGGGAGACCCAGTACTTC.

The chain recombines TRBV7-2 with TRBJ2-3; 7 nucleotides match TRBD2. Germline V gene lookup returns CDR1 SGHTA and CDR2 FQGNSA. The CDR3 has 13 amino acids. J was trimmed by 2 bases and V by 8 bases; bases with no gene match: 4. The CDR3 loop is CASVAGVTDTQYF. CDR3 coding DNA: TGTGCCAGCGTGGCGGGGGTCACAGATACGCAGTATTTT.

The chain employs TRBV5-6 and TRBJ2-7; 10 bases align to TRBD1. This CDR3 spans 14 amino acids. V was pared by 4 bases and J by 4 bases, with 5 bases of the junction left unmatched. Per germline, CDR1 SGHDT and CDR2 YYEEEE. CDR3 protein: CASSPGQGGYEQYF. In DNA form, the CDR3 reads TGTGCCAGCAGCCCCGGACAGGGGGGATACGAGCAGTACTTC.

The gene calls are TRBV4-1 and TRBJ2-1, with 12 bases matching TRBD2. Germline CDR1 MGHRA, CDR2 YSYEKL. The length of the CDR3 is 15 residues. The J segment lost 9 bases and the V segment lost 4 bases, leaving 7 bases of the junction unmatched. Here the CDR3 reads CASSPLAGGRGEQFF. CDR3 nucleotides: TGCGCCAGCAGCCCTCTAGCGGGGGGGCGTGGTGAGCAGTTCTTC.

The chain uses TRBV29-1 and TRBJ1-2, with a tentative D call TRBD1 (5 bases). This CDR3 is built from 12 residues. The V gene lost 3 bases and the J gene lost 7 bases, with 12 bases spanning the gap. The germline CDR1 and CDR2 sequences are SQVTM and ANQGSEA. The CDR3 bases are TGCAGCGTTGATTCCCAGGGCTCTGGCTACACCTTC. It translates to CSVDSQGSGYTF.

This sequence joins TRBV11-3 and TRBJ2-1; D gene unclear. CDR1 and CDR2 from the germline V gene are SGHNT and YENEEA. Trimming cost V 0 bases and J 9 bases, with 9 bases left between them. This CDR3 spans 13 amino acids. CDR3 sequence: CASSLDQWSEQFF. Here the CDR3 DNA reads TGTGCCAGCAGCTTAGATCAGTGGAGTGAGCAGTTCTTC.

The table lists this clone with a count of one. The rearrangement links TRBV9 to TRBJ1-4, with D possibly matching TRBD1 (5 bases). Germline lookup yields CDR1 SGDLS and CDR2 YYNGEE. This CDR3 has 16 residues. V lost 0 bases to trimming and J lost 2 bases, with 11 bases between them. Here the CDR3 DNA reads TGTGCCAGCAGCGTAGCCCAGGGAGGGACTAATGAAAAACTGTTTTTT. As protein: CASSVAQGGTNEKLFF.

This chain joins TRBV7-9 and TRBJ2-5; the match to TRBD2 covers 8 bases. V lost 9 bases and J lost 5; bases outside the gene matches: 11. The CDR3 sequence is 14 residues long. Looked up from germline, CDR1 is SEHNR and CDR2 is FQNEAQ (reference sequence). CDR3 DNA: TGTGCCAGTAGGCCCAGCGGGAGAGGGGAGACCCAGTACTTC. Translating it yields CASRPSGRGETQYF.

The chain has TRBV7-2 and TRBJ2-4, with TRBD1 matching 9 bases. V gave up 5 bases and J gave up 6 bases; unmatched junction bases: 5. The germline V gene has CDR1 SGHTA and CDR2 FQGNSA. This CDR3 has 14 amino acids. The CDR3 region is CASSMGQGANIQYF. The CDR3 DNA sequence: TGTGCCAGCAGCATGGGACAGGGAGCAAACATTCAGTACTTC.